The 27 T cell receptor beta chains below come from one sample, sequenced in a study of cytomegalovirus exposure and HLA in healthy donors (dated by TCRdb to between 2016 and 2019). The library was made by the immunoSEQ multiplex PCR assay. For the multiplex PCR, a mixture combining 60 forward primers for TCR Vbeta segments and 13 reverse primers for TCR Jbeta segments was used. TCRdb's version of the immuneACCESS table is confined to in-frame rearrangements and falls short of the full clone set. An unresolved V gene accounts for under half of the shortfall where checked; the remainder is of unknown origin. Within this sample are about 190,000 clones, with just under 75% of them counted one time only. The ten most abundant clones make up around 3.3% of the sample. Sequenced material: PBMCs. These receptors were taken from a woman aged 25 to 39 in good health and CMV-seropositive.

This clone was found a few times. The chain carries TRBV10-2 and TRBJ2-7; no definite D call. CDR3 length: 12 residues. V gave up 3 bases and J gave up 6 bases, with 9 bases separating them. CDR1 is WSHSY and CDR2 is SAAADI in the germline V gene. CDR3 amino acids: CASSERRREQYF. CDR3 coding DNA: TGCGCCAGCAGTGAACGGCGGCGCGAGCAGTACTTC.

This clone has a single count. This sequence joins TRBV5-4 and TRBJ2-5; D is uncertain. V was shortened by 3 bases and J by 3 bases, with 6 bases between the two germline ends. Germline V gene sequence: CDR1 SGHNT, CDR2 YYREEE (reference sequence). CDR3 length: 12 residues. CDR3 in amino acids: CASSSPKETQYF. The CDR3 DNA reads TGTGCCAGCAGCTCCCCAAAAGAGACCCAGTACTTC.

This clone has just one count. The rearrangement joins TRBV15 to TRBJ2-1, with D possibly TRBD2 on 5 matching bases. The germline V gene has CDR1 LNHNV and CDR2 YYDKDF (reference sequence). The CDR3 loop spans 14 amino acids. V was trimmed by 0 bases and J by 10 bases, leaving 13 bases between them. The CDR3 region has the DNA TGTGCCACCAGCAGAGATAGAGGGTCCTTGGAGCAGTTCTTC. Translation gives CATSRDRGSLEQFF.

This clone is a singleton in its sample. This chain joins TRBV5-5 and TRBJ1-1; D possibly corresponds to TRBD1 (6 bases). V was cut by 0 bases and J by 3 bases, with 6 bases left in between. The germline CDR1 and CDR2 sequences are SGHKS and YYEKEE (reference sequence). This CDR3 spans 13 amino acids. This CDR3 is CASSLGQDTEAFF. The CDR3 nucleotides are TGTGCCAGCAGCTTGGGACAGGACACTGAAGCTTTCTTT.

This sequence joins TRBV6-5 and TRBJ2-3; 14 nucleotides align to TRBD2. This CDR3 region has 15 residues. The germline V gene encodes CDR1 MNHEY and CDR2 SVGAGI. Losses at the gene ends were 4 bases for V and 6 bases for J; bases not matched to a gene: 3. For the CDR3, the DNA is TGTGCCAGCAGTTGGGGACTAGCGGGAGCTGATACGCAGTATTTT. Translating gives CASSWGLAGADTQYF.

The V call is TRBV6-5, the J call TRBJ1-1; D is ambiguous. V dropped 7 bases and J dropped 6 bases, with 15 bases sitting between them. The V gene's germline CDR1 is MNHEY and CDR2 SVGAGI. The CDR3 loop spans 13 amino acids. The CDR3 region has the DNA TGTGCCAGCAACATATTCCCAAACGCTGAAGCTTTCTTT. Residues: CASNIFPNAEAFF.

This chain links TRBV5-5 with TRBJ1-2; no clear D. The germline gives CDR1 SGHKS, CDR2 YYEKEE (reference sequence). The CDR3 runs to 11 residues. Trimming left V 3 bases short and J 4 bases short, with 4 bases between. The CDR3 DNA is TGTGCCAGCAGCTCGGGCTATGGCTACACCTTC. Its protein product is CASSSGYGYTF.

This clone was picked up one time. The chain couples TRBV15 to TRBJ2-7; TRBD2 matches 12 bases. Per germline, CDR1 LNHNV and CDR2 YYDKDF (reference sequence). J was trimmed by 2 bases and V by 2 bases; bases with no gene match: 4. CDR3 size: 16 residues. CDR3 region: CATSRNRTSGAYEQYF. CDR3 sequence (DNA): TGTGCCACCAGCAGAAATAGGACTAGCGGGGCCTACGAGCAGTACTTC.

V gene TRBV5-1 combines with J gene TRBJ2-1; 8 bases fit TRBD2. Unmatched junction bases numbered 6, after V lost 1 base and J lost 9 bases. The CDR3 loop spans 14 amino acids. Germline CDR1 and CDR2: SGHRS and YFSETQ. In DNA, the CDR3 is TGCGCCAGCAGCTTGACGGGAGGGCAGGGTGAGCAGTTCTTC. Protein: CASSLTGGQGEQFF.

This clone came up once. The V gene is TRBV6-4, the J gene TRBJ2-1; weak D call: TRBD2 (6 bases). CDR3 size: 15 residues. Germline CDR1 MRHNA, CDR2 SNTAGT. V shed 3 bases and J shed 0 bases, with 9 bases lying between them. The CDR3 sequence is CASSEPGSSYNEQFF. The CDR3 DNA reads as TGTGCCAGCAGTGAACCCGGGAGCTCCTACAATGAGCAGTTCTTC.

V gene TRBV6-1 combines with J gene TRBJ1-1, with TRBD1 matching 7 bases. This CDR3 spans 15 amino acids. Germline trimming cut 1 base from V and 7 bases from J; bases unmatched to any gene: 9. From germline, CDR1 is MNHNS and CDR2 SASEGT. For the CDR3, the DNA is TGTGCCAGCAGTGAAGTCAAAGGGGGCGGATTTGAAGCTTTCTTT. It yields the protein CASSEVKGGGFEAFF.

The DNA for the CDR3 is TGTGCCAGCAGCTTAGGACGTTCTGGAGGTTACGAGCAGTACTTC. It specifies CASSLGRSGGYEQYF. J is TRBJ2-7 and V is TRBV11-2; maybe TRBD2 (5 bases). This CDR3 comprises 15 residues. Germline-derived CDR1 and CDR2 are SGHAT and FQNNGV. V lost 1 base to trimming and J lost 4 bases, with 14 bases between them.

The chain has TRBV19 and TRBJ2-7; 11 bases line up with TRBD2. The CDR3 contains 14 residues. After removal of 6 bases from V and 2 bases from J, the junction contained 3 bases not matched to a gene. The germline gives CDR1 LNHDA, CDR2 SQIVND (reference sequence). The CDR3 DNA sequence: TGTGCCAGTAGCGCACTAGCGGGAGCCTACGAGCAGTACTTC. This translates into CASSALAGAYEQYF.

This clone was seen more than once but under ten times. The chain couples TRBV15 to TRBJ2-7, with D uncertain. The germline V gene has CDR1 LNHNV and CDR2 YYDKDF (reference sequence). There are 11 residues in the CDR3. Trimming removed 5 bases from V and 3 bases from J, with 5 bases in between. The CDR3 protein is CATSGSYEQYF. The CDR3 region has the DNA TGTGCCACCAGCGGTAGCTACGAGCAGTACTTC.

CDR3 amino acids: CASSAGTSGSADTQYF. CDR3 DNA: TGCGCCAGCAGCGCAGGGACTAGCGGGAGCGCAGATACGCAGTATTTT. The rearrangement uses TRBV5-1 and TRBJ2-3, with TRBD2 matching 14 bases. Losses at the gene ends were 4 bases for V and 4 bases for J; bases not matched to a gene: 5. CDR1 and CDR2 (germline): SGHRS, YFSETQ. This CDR3 contains 16 residues.

The chain links TRBV11-2 to TRBJ2-5; D perhaps matches TRBD2 (7 bases). V lost 5 bases and J lost 4, with 23 bases in between. The germline V gene encodes CDR1 SGHAT and CDR2 FQNNGV. CDR3 length: 17 residues. CDR3 sequence (DNA): TGTGCCAGCAGCCCTGGGGGGGCCCCGCGGGGTAGAGAGACCCAGTACTTC. Translating it yields CASSPGGAPRGRETQYF.

J is TRBJ2-7 and V is TRBV14; D possibly corresponds to TRBD2 (6 bases). The CDR3 runs to 15 residues. The V end was cut by 2 bases, the J end by 3 bases, with 14 bases between. The germline gives CDR1 SGHDN, CDR2 FVKESK. CDR3 sequence: CASSQRRAGNYEQYF. The CDR3 DNA is TGTGCCAGCAGCCAAAGGAGGGCAGGTAACTACGAGCAGTACTTC.

This clone was observed once. This chain links TRBV7-2 with TRBJ2-7; the match to TRBD1 covers 7 bases. The CDR3 consists of 14 residues. J lost 3 bases, V lost 8 bases, and 10 bases had no gene match. Germline V gene data show CDR1 as SGHTA and CDR2 as FQGNSA. The CDR3 loop reads CASATGVSFYEQYF. DNA of the CDR3: TGTGCCAGCGCAACAGGGGTCTCCTTCTACGAGCAGTACTTC. The entire variable domain, with the rest obtained from reference TRBV7-2 and TRBJ2-7, is as follows: GAGVSQSPSNKVTEKGKDVELRCDPISGHTALYWYRQSLGQGLEFLIYFQGNSAPDKSGLPSDRFSAERTGGSVSTLTIQRTQQEDSAVYLCASATGVSFYEQYFGPGTRLTVT.

V gene TRBV27 combines with J gene TRBJ2-5; 9 nucleotides line up with TRBD1. Germline assignment: CDR1 MNHEY and CDR2 SMNVEV (reference sequence). The length of the CDR3 is 15 residues. J was trimmed by 6 bases and V by 0 bases; bases with no gene match: 5. CDR3 in amino acids: CASSLSGTGMKTQYF. CDR3 DNA sequence: TGTGCCAGCAGTTTATCCGGGACAGGGATGAAGACCCAGTACTTC.

The CDR3 reads CASSQSGNQPQHF. The CDR3 DNA is TGCGCCAGCAGCCAGAGCGGTAATCAGCCCCAGCATTTT. This chain uses TRBV4-1 with TRBJ1-5, with unresolved D. Germline V gives CDR1 MGHRA, CDR2 YSYEKL. Trimming took 3 bases from V and 4 from J, leaving 7 bases between them. CDR3 length equals 13 residues.

The chain uses TRBV7-9 and TRBJ2-7, with D perhaps TRBD2 (5 bases). The CDR3 is 18 amino acids. Germline-derived CDR1 and CDR2 are SEHNR and FQNEAQ (reference sequence). Trimming pared 0 bases from V and 4 bases from J, leaving 22 bases between. The CDR3 DNA follows: TGTGCCAGCAGCTTAGCGGATTGGTACCAGAGGGAGCCGTACGAGCAGTACTTC. This gives the protein CASSLADWYQREPYEQYF.

The chain joins TRBV5-1 to TRBJ2-1; D is perhaps TRBD2 (5 bases). From germline, CDR1 is SGHRS and CDR2 YFSETQ. V was shortened by 4 bases and J by 2 bases, with 19 bases between the two germline ends. The CDR3 sequence is 17 residues long. As DNA, the CDR3 is TGCGCCAGCAGCCTCTCTCCAATAGCGTCTACCTACAATGAGCAGTTCTTC. Protein sequence: CASSLSPIASTYNEQFF.

The chain links TRBV27 to TRBJ1-4; D not certain. CDR3 length equals 15 residues. Deletions cut 6 bases from V and 7 bases from J, with 18 bases between. Germline lookup yields CDR1 MNHEY and CDR2 SMNVEV (reference sequence). The CDR3: CASSLNRQTSEKLFF. In nucleotides, the CDR3 is TGTGCCAGCAGCTTAAACCGCCAGACTTCTGAAAAACTGTTTTTT.

V usage is TRBV6-4 and J usage is TRBJ2-3; 8 nucleotides line up with TRBD1. The germline V gene has CDR1 MRHNA and CDR2 SNTAGT. The CDR3 loop spans 15 amino acids. The V gene end was trimmed by 6 bases and the J gene end by 0 bases; junction bases not matched to a gene: 5. The DNA of the CDR3 is TGTGCCAGCAGCCCAGGACAGGGTAGCACAGATACGCAGTATTTT. Translating gives CASSPGQGSTDTQYF.

V gene TRBV12-5 combines with J gene TRBJ1-1, with D maybe TRBD1 (6 bases). Between the trimmed V and J ends, which lost 7 bases and 2 bases, there was a span of 11 bases. This CDR3 region has 13 residues. The germline CDR1 and CDR2 sequences are LGHNT and FRNRAP. DNA for the CDR3: TGTGCTAGTGCCGAACAGGGAAACACTGAAGCTTTCTTT. Amino acids: CASAEQGNTEAFF.

The chain employs TRBV5-6 and TRBJ1-2, with 10 bases identical to TRBD1. V dropped 3 bases and J dropped 6; count of bases not matched to a gene: 8. The CDR3 contains 15 residues. Germline V gene lookup returns CDR1 SGHDT and CDR2 YYEEEE. This CDR3 is CASSWGQGRKDGYTF. CDR3 sequence (DNA): TGTGCCAGCAGCTGGGGACAGGGGCGAAAAGATGGCTACACCTTC. Combining the CDR3 with reference TRBV5-6 and TRBJ1-2 gives the whole variable domain DAGVTQSPTHLIKTRGQQVTLRCSPKSGHDTVSWYQQALGQGPQFIFQYYEEEERQRGNFPDRFSGHQFPNYSSELNVNALLLGDSALYLCASSWGQGRKDGYTFGSGTRLTVV.

The chain couples TRBV21-1 to TRBJ2-7; whether TRBD1, the table's D call, matches the DNA was not checked. TRBV21-1 is marked as a pseudogene. The CDR3 loop spans 14 amino acids. CDR3: CASSKGQGPYEQYF. In DNA, the CDR3 is TGTGCCAGCAGCAAGGGACAGGGTCCCTACGAGCAGTACTTC.